This T cell receptor (beta chain) is from a study of shared clonotypes between healthy human individuals. V lost 0 bases, J lost 0 bases, and 15 bases lay in between. The germline V gene encodes CDR1 GTSNPN and CDR2 SVGIG (reference sequence). The CDR3 has 17 residues. Profiling relied on immunoSEQ multiplex PCR, and the TCRdb table lists in-frame clones only, not all of them. The data hold approximately 180,000 clones, with 85% to 95% observed a single time. Donors included only healthy HIV-negative adults lacking recent acute infections or vaccinations. Sample: naive CD4+ T cells sorted from blood. The subset is: CD45RA+ positively selected. The V gene is TRBV30, the J gene TRBJ1-3; D not certain. This sequence was found in a woman aged 30 to 39 in good health. This chain's CDR3 is CAWSVHPLGSSGNTIYF. The CDR3 bases are TGTGCCTGGAGTGTACACCCACTGGGGAGCTCTGGAAACACCATATATTTT. The full variable domain, its missing parts supplied by reference TRBV30 and TRBJ1-3, is SQTIHQWPATLVQPVGSPLSLECTVEGTSNPNLYWYRQAAGRGLQLLFYSVGIGQISSEVPQNLSASRPQDRQFILSSKKLLLSDSGFYLCAWSVHPLGSSGNTIYFGEGSWLTVV.